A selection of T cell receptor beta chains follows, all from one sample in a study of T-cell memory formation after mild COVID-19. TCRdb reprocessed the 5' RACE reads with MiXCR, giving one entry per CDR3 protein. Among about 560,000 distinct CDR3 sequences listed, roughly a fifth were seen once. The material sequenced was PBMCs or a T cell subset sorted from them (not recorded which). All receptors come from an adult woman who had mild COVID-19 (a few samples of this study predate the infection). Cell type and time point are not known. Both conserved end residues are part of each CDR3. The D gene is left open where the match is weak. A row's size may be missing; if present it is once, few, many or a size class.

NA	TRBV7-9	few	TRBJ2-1	TGTGCCAGCAGCTCAACCGCTGAGCAGTTCTTC	CASSSTAEQFF
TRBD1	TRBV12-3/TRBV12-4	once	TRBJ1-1	TGTGCAAGCGGGACAGGGCATATGAACACTGAAGCTTTCTTT	CASGTGHMNTEAFF
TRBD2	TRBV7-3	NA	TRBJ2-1	TGTGCCAGCAGCTTAACTAGGACTAGCAATAATGAGCAGTTCTTC	CASSLTRTSNNEQFF
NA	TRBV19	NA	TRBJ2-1	TGTGCCAGCTCATCGGGGAGTAACTACAATGAGCAGTTCTTC	CASSSGSNYNEQFF
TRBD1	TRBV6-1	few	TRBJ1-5	TGTGCCAGCAGGGACAGGGCCACTAGCAATCAGCCCCAGCATTTT	CASRDRATSNQPQHF
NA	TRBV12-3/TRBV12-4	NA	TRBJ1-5	TGTGCCAGCAGTTCGGTGGGCAATCAGCCCCAGCATTTT	CASSSVGNQPQHF
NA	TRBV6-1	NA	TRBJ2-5	TGTGCCAGCACCCAGGCCGTGGGGGGCGGAGAGACCCAGTACTTC	CASTQAVGGGETQYF
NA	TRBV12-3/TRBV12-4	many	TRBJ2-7	TGTGCCAGCAGTTTGAACACCGCCTACGAGCAGTACTTC	CASSLNTAYEQYF
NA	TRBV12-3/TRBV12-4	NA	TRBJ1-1	TGTGCCAGCAGTTTCGGAAGAACGAACACTGAAGCTTTCTTT	CASSFGRTNTEAFF
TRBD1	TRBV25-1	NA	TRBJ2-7	TGTGCCACTGCCCACAGGGGTTCCTACGAGCAGTACTTC	CATAHRGSYEQYF
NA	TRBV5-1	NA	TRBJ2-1	TGCGCCAGCAGCTTGGCCAGGGGGGATGAGCAGTTCTTC	CASSLARGDEQFF
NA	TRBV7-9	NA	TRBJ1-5	TGTGCCAGCAGCTCGGGCCCGGAATATCAGCCCCAGCATTTT	CASSSGPEYQPQHF
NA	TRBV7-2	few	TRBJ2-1	TGTGCCAGCAGCTTAAATCCCCGGGCCATGAATGAGCAGTTCTTC	CASSLNPRAMNEQFF
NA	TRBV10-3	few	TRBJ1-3	TGTGCCATCAGTGAGTCCAGGACAGTCTTATATTTT	CAISESRTVLYF
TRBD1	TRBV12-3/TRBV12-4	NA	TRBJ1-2	TGTGCCAGCAGGCCGCAGGGACAGGGAGGTCATGGCTACACCTTC	CASRPQGQGGHGYTF
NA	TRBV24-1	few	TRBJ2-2	TGTGCCACCAGTGATGAGCAGAGACCCACCGGGGAGCTGTTTTTT	CATSDEQRPTGELFF
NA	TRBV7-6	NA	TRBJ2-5	TGTGCCAGCAGCTTAGCGGGAGTTGCTGAAGAGACCCAGTACTTC	CASSLAGVAEETQYF
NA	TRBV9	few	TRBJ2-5	TGTGCCAGCAGCGTAGAAGTAGGGGGGGAGACCCAGTACTTC	CASSVEVGGETQYF
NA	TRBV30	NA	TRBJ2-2	TGTGCCTGGAGTGGGGGGCAGGGCGACACCGGGGAGCTGTTTTTT	CAWSGGQGDTGELFF
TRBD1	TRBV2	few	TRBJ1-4	TGTGCCAGCAGATGGGCAGGGGGTCTGTTTTTT	CASRWAGGLFF
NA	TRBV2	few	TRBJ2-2	TGTGCCAGCAGATATGACAGCCAGGCCACCGGGGAGCTGTTTTTT	CASRYDSQATGELFF
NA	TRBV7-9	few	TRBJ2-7	TGTGCCAGCAGCTTATCATGGGACGAGCAGTACTTC	CASSLSWDEQYF
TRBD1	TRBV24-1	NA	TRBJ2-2	TGTGCCACCAGTGAATCAGGGGGCTGGAACACCGGGGAGCTGTTTTTT	CATSESGGWNTGELFF
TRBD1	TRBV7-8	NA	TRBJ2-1	TGTGCCAGCAGCTTAGTGGTCTCGGACAGGGGGTCAGGCAATGAGCAGTTCTTC	CASSLVVSDRGSGNEQFF
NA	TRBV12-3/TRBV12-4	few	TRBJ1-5	TGTGCCAGCAGTTTACAGGAGGGCAATCAGCCCCAGCATTTT	CASSLQEGNQPQHF
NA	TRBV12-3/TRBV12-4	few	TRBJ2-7	TGTGCCAGCAGGGCACAGGGAAATGCCTACGAGCAGTACTTC	CASRAQGNAYEQYF
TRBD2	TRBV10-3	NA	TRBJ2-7	TGTGCCATCCGACTAGCGGGAAGGTACGAGCAGTACTTC	CAIRLAGRYEQYF
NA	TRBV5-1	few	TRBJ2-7	TGCGCCAGCAGCTTGGACAGCGTGGGAGAGCAGTACTTC	CASSLDSVGEQYF
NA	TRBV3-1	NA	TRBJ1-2	TGTGCCAGCAGCCAAGCGATAGGCTACTACACCTTC	CASSQAIGYYTF
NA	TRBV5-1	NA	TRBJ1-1	TGCGCCAGCAGGGGGTACAGGGAAATGACTGAAGCTTTCTTT	CASRGYREMTEAFF
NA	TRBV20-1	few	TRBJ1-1	TGCAGTGCTTTACACATCAACACTGAAGCTTTCTTT	CSALHINTEAFF
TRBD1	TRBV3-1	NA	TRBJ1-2	TGTGCCAGCAGCCGGGACAGGAGTGCTTATGGCTACACCTTC	CASSRDRSAYGYTF
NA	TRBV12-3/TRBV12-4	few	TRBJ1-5	TGTGCCAGCAGTTTTTTTGGGACCCCCGGCAATCAGCCCCAGCATTTT	CASSFFGTPGNQPQHF
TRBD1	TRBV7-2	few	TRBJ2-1	TGTGCCAGCAGCTTGATAGGGGGCAGGAATGAGCAGTTCTTC	CASSLIGGRNEQFF
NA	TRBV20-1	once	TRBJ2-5	TGCAGTGCCGGACGGGGACCACCACCAGAGACCAAGTACTTC	CSAGRGPPPETKYF
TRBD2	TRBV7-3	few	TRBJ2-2	TGTGCCAGTAGTCGGCTAGCGGGAGAAGTCACCGGGGAGCTGTTTTTT	CASSRLAGEVTGELFF
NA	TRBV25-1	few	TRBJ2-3	TGTGCCAGCGGCCTAATTTCAGATACGCAGTATTTT	CASGLISDTQYF
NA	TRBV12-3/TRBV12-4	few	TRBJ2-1	TGTGCCAGCACCGGGGACTTCAGAATTGATTACAATGAGCAGTTCTTC	CASTGDFRIDYNEQFF
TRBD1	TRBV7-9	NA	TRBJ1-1	TGTGCCAGCAGGACAGGGGTTGACACTGAAGCTTTCTTT	CASRTGVDTEAFF
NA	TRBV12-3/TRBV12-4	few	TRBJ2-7	TGTGCCAGCAGTTTGCAGGAGTACGAGCAGTACTTC	CASSLQEYEQYF
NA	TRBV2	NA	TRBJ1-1	TGTGCCAGCAGAAGATTGGGTGCTGAAGCTTTCTTT	CASRRLGAEAFF
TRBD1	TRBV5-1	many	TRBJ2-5	TGCGCCAGCAGCTTGGGACAGGGTGGAGAGACCCAGTACTTC	CASSLGQGGETQYF
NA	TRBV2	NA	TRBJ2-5	TGTGCCAGCAGTGAAACCCCGACACGGCAAGAGACCCAGTACTTC	CASSETPTRQETQYF
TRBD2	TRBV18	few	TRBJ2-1	TGTGCCAGCTCACCGTCGATACTAGCGGGAGAGCAGTTCTTC	CASSPSILAGEQFF
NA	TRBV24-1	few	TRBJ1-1	TGTGCCACCAGGCAAGGGAGTGAAGCTTTCTTT	CATRQGSEAFF
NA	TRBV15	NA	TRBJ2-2	TGTGCCACCAGCAGAGCTCTATATCCACTTCAGGGCGTGGACACCGGGGAGCTGTTTTTT	CATSRALYPLQGVDTGELFF
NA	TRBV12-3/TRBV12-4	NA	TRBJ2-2	TGTGCCAGCAGTTCGGACAGGAGGGAAATCGGGGAGCTGTTTTTT	CASSSDRREIGELFF
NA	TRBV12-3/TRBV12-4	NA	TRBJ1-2	TGTGCCAGCAGTCCGACAGCGGCCAATGGCTACACCTTC	CASSPTAANGYTF
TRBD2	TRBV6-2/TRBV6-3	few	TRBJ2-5	TGTGCCAGCAGATCTAGCGGGATAGAGACCCAGTACTTC	CASRSSGIETQYF
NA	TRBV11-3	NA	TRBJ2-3	TGTGCCAGCAGCTTAGTCGCCGCCAGGAACACAGATACGCAGTATTTT	CASSLVAARNTDTQYF
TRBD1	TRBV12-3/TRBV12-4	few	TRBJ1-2	TGTGCCAGCAGTTTTCGCAGGGGGCTCTATGGCTACACCTTC	CASSFRRGLYGYTF
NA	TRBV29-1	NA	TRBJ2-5	TGCAGCGTTACCCCGAATAGCAGGCAAGAGACCCAGTACTTC	CSVTPNSRQETQYF
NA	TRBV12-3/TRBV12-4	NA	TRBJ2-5	TGTGCCAGCAGTTTAGTACAGAAAGAGACCCAGTACTTC	CASSLVQKETQYF
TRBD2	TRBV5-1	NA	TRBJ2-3	TGCGCCAGCAGCCCTCCAGGACTAGCGGGGGGAGATACGCAGTATTTT	CASSPPGLAGGDTQYF
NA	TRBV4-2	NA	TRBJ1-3	TGTGCCAGCAGCCAAGACCTCGCCGCCTCTGGAAACACCATATATTTT	CASSQDLAASGNTIYF